This is a list of T cell receptor beta chains from one sample in a study of blood T cell repertoires in COVID-19. Repertoires were generated with immunoSEQ multiplex PCR, while TCRdb's copy carries only in-frame clones and drops some. The sample has roughly 72,000 clones; 60% to 85% are singletons. Sequencing input: peripheral blood. These receptors were taken from a woman at least 80 years old with active or convalescent COVID-19. Both conserved end residues are part of each CDR3.

V: TRBV27
J: TRBJ1-2
CDR3: CASSYSLGRVPYGYTF

V: TRBV10-2
J: TRBJ1-2
CDR3: CASSESSSYGYTF

V: TRBV7-2
J: TRBJ1-2
CDR3: CASSSTDRGHYGYTF

V: TRBV4-1
J: TRBJ2-5
CDR3: CASSQGGLAYKETQYF

V: TRBV11-2
J: TRBJ1-1
CDR3: CASSFGQGALTEAFF

V: TRBV19
J: TRBJ1-5
CDR3: CASSPGHNRSNQPQHF

V: TRBV11-2
J: TRBJ2-5
CDR3: CASSSRRLAGIQETQYF

V: TRBV20-1
J: TRBJ1-5
CDR3: CSASRGWDQPQHF

V: TRBV19
J: TRBJ1-1
CDR3: CASSMSGQNTEAFF

V: TRBV4-1
J: TRBJ2-7
CDR3: CASSRGQGAMGSYEQYF

V: TRBV5-6
J: TRBJ1-2
CDR3: CASSWIGQGVNYGYTF

V: TRBV18
J: TRBJ2-1
CDR3: CASSPLQGSYNEQFF